These T cell receptor beta chains were read from a single sample in a study of OX40 agonist ivuxolimab in advanced cancers. Sequencing was performed with immunoSEQ multiplex PCR; in TCRdb, only in-frame clones are kept and a portion is missing. The data show about 52,000 clones, under 95% seen once. The sequenced sample was CD4+ or CD8+ T cells sorted from blood, obtained in a trial of the OX40 agonist ivuxolimab. The receptors come from an adult with an advanced solid tumor such as melanoma, head and neck, liver or kidney cancer. Each CDR3 is given with its conserved first and last residue. A D gene is named only where the DNA matches it firmly. Some rows have no size entry. The others give once, few or many, or a class for an expanded clone.

V gene: TRBV29-1
D gene: .
J gene: TRBJ2-5
clone size: .
CDR3 protein: CSVPTSGTQYF
CDR3 DNA: TGCAGCGTTCCTACCAGTGGGACCCAGTACTTC

V gene: TRBV19
D gene: .
J gene: TRBJ2-7
clone size: .
CDR3 protein: CASSVGQNLGEQYF
CDR3 DNA: TGTGCCAGTAGTGTCGGACAGAACTTGGGGGAGCAGTACTTC

V gene: TRBV16
D gene: .
J gene: TRBJ2-7
clone size: .
CDR3 protein: CASSREGGSSYEQYF
CDR3 DNA: TGTGCCAGCAGCCGAGAGGGGGGATCGTCCTACGAGCAGTACTTC

V gene: TRBV27
D gene: .
J gene: TRBJ2-7
clone size: .
CDR3 protein: CASGRGAFYEQYF
CDR3 DNA: TGTGCCAGCGGGAGGGGGGCGTTTTACGAGCAGTACTTC

V gene: TRBV19
D gene: TRBD2
J gene: TRBJ2-3
clone size: once
CDR3 protein: CASSLLAGARDTQYF
CDR3 DNA: TGTGCCAGTAGTCTCTTAGCGGGAGCTAGAGATACGCAGTATTTT

V gene: TRBV19
D gene: TRBD1
J gene: TRBJ2-7
clone size: once
CDR3 protein: CASSIGTESSYEQYF
CDR3 DNA: TGTGCCAGTAGTATCGGGACAGAATCGTCCTACGAGCAGTACTTC

V gene: TRBV4-2
D gene: .
J gene: TRBJ2-7
clone size: .
CDR3 protein: CASSQGGLSYEQYF
CDR3 DNA: TGTGCCAGCAGCCAAGGGGGCCTCTCCTACGAGCAGTACTTC

V gene: TRBV6-5
D gene: .
J gene: TRBJ2-7
clone size: .
CDR3 protein: CASSPLHHEQYF
CDR3 DNA: TGTGCCAGCAGCCCCCTGCATCACGAGCAGTACTTC

V gene: TRBV7-8
D gene: .
J gene: TRBJ2-2
clone size: .
CDR3 protein: CASSAYRVGGELFF
CDR3 DNA: TGTGCCAGCAGCGCGTACAGGGTCGGCGGGGAGCTGTTTTTT

V gene: TRBV7-8
D gene: .
J gene: TRBJ2-4
clone size: once
CDR3 protein: CASGGRDNIQYF
CDR3 DNA: TGTGCCAGTGGCGGGCGGGATAACATTCAGTACTTC

V gene: TRBV27
D gene: TRBD1
J gene: TRBJ2-7
clone size: .
CDR3 protein: CASSTETGPGPYEQYF
CDR3 DNA: TGTGCCAGCAGTACGGAGACAGGGCCCGGGCCCTACGAGCAGTACTTC

V gene: TRBV27
D gene: .
J gene: TRBJ2-2
clone size: .
CDR3 protein: CASTLRGGTGELFF
CDR3 DNA: TGTGCCAGCACCCTTCGTGGGGGCACCGGGGAGCTGTTTTTT

V gene: TRBV7-9
D gene: .
J gene: TRBJ2-7
clone size: .
CDR3 protein: CASSLDWGEQYF
CDR3 DNA: TGTGCCAGCAGCTTAGACTGGGGCGAGCAGTACTTC

V gene: TRBV29-1
D gene: .
J gene: TRBJ2-7
clone size: .
CDR3 protein: CSVVTGTYEQYF
CDR3 DNA: TGCAGCGTTGTGACAGGAACCTACGAGCAGTACTTC

V gene: TRBV4-1
D gene: .
J gene: TRBJ2-7
clone size: .
CDR3 protein: CASSQGGGGYEQYF
CDR3 DNA: TGCGCCAGCAGCCAGGGAGGGGGAGGCTACGAGCAGTACTTC

V gene: TRBV13
D gene: TRBD2
J gene: TRBJ2-5
clone size: .
CDR3 protein: CASSLSSGRGETQYF
CDR3 DNA: TGTGCCAGCAGCTTATCTAGCGGGAGGGGGGAGACCCAGTACTTC

V gene: TRBV2
D gene: .
J gene: TRBJ1-6
clone size: .
CDR3 protein: CASSRTTIRVGSYNSPLHF
CDR3 DNA: TGTGCCAGCAGCAGGACCACAATCAGGGTTGGGTCCTATAATTCACCCCTCCACTTT

V gene: TRBV7-9
D gene: .
J gene: TRBJ1-1
clone size: .
CDR3 protein: CASSLLAGMNTEAFF
CDR3 DNA: TGTGCCAGCAGCTTACTCGCAGGGATGAACACTGAAGCTTTCTTT

V gene: TRBV27
D gene: .
J gene: TRBJ1-4
clone size: .
CDR3 protein: CASSLSIQATNEKLFF
CDR3 DNA: TGTGCCAGCAGTTTATCGATACAGGCAACTAATGAAAAACTGTTTTTT

V gene: TRBV4-2
D gene: .
J gene: TRBJ2-7
clone size: .
CDR3 protein: CASSQDYEQYF
CDR3 DNA: TGTGCCAGCAGCCAGGACTACGAGCAGTACTTC

V gene: TRBV4-1
D gene: TRBD1
J gene: TRBJ2-5
clone size: .
CDR3 protein: CASSQTGTGEETQYF
CDR3 DNA: TGCGCCAGCAGCCAGACCGGGACAGGGGAAGAGACCCAGTACTTC

V gene: TRBV6-6
D gene: .
J gene: TRBJ2-7
clone size: .
CDR3 protein: CATSGTGYEQYF
CDR3 DNA: TGTGCCACTAGTGGGACGGGATACGAGCAGTACTTC

V gene: TRBV28
D gene: .
J gene: TRBJ2-1
clone size: .
CDR3 protein: CASSFSPGRGYNEQFF
CDR3 DNA: TGTGCCAGCAGTTTTTCCCCGGGACGGGGCTACAATGAGCAGTTCTTC

V gene: TRBV6-6
D gene: .
J gene: TRBJ1-2
clone size: .
CDR3 protein: CASTFTENYGYTF
CDR3 DNA: TGTGCCAGCACATTTACAGAGAACTATGGCTACACCTTC

V gene: TRBV12-5
D gene: .
J gene: TRBJ2-1
clone size: .
CDR3 protein: CASGPPFEQFF
CDR3 DNA: TGTGCTAGTGGTCCCCCCTTTGAGCAGTTCTTC